Included here is one TCR beta chain sequence, with context. Original data processing: Estimation of nucleated cell counts relied on the amplification of reference gene primers. The repertoire was sequenced with immunoSEQ multiplex PCR; TCRdb's copy has only in-frame clones and lacks some. D and trimming come from the DNA, and the V and J calls and clone size come from that table. The data hold about 34,000 clones, with roughly 74% observed a single time. This sample stems from a study of blood T cell repertoires in COVID-19. About the study: The samples span acute and convalescent COVID-19 from the United States, Italy and Spain. T cells, B-cell-depleted T cells, or PBMCs supplied cDNA or gDNA.

Looked up from germline, CDR1 is MNHEY and CDR2 is SMNVEV (reference sequence). Germline trimming cut 8 bases from V and 0 bases from J; bases unmatched to any gene: 12. The CDR3 is made up of 17 amino acids. The TCR comes from a man older than 75 with active or convalescent COVID-19. The sequencing input was peripheral blood. This chain connects TRBV27 to TRBJ2-1; 8 bases align to TRBD2. The DNA of the CDR3 is TGTGCCAGCTTGGGGAATATAGCGGGGAGCTCCTACAATGAGCAGTTCTTC. It specifies CASLGNIAGSSYNEQFF.